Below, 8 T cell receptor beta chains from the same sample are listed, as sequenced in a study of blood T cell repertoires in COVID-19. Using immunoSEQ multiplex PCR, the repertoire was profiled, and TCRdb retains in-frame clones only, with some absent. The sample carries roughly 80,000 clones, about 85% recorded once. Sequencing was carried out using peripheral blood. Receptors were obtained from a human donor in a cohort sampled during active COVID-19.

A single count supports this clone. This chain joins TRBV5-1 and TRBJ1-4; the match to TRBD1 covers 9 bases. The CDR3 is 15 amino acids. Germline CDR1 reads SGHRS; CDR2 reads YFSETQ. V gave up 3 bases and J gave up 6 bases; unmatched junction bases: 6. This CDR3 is CASSWTGVGDEKLFF. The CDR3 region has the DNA TGCGCCAGCAGCTGGACAGGGGTAGGGGATGAAAAACTGTTTTTT.

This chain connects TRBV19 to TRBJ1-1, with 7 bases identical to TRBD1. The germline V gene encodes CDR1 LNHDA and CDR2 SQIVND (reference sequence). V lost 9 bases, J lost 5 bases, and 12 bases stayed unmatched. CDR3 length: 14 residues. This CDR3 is CARKQGPEGTEAFF. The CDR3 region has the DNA TGTGCCAGAAAACAGGGGCCGGAGGGGACTGAAGCTTTCTTT.

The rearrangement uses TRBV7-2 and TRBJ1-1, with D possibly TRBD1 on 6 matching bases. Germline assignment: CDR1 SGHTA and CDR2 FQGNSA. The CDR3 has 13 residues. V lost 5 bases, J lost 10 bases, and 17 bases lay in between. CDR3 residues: CASSATGSRGAFF. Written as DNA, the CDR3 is TGTGCCAGCAGCGCTACAGGGTCTCGGGGAGCTTTCTTT.

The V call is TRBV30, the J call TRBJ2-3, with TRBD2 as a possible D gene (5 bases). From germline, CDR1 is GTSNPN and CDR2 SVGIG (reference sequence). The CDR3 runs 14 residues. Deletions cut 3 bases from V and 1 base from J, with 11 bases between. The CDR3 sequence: CAWRPDLRTDTQYF. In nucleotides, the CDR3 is TGTGCCTGGAGGCCGGACTTGCGCACAGATACGCAGTATTTT.

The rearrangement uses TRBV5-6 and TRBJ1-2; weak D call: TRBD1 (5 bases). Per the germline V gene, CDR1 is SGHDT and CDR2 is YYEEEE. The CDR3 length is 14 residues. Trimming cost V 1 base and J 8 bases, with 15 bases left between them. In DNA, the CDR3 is TGTGCCAGCAGCTTGAAGACAGCCCAATTCGGCTACACCTTC. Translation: CASSLKTAQFGYTF.

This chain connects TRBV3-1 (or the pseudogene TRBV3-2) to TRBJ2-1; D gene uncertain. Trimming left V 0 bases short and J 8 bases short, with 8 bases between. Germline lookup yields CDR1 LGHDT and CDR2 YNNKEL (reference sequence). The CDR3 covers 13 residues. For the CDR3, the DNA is TGTGCCAGCAGCCAAGAAGCTCTGGATGAGCAGTTCTTC. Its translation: CASSQEALDEQFF.

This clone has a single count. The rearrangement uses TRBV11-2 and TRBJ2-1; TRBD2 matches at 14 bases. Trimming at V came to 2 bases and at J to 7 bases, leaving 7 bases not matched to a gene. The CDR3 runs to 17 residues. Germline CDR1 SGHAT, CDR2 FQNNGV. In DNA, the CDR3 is TGTGCCAGCAGCTTATATAGACTAGCGGGGGGGCCTAATGAGCAGTTCTTC. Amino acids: CASSLYRLAGGPNEQFF.

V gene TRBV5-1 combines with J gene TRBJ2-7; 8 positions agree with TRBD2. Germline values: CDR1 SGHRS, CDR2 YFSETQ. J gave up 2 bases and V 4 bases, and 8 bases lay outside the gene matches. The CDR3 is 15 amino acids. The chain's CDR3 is CASSPVAGITYEQYF. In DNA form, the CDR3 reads TGCGCCAGCAGCCCTGTAGCGGGAATAACCTACGAGCAGTACTTC.